The source of this TCR beta chain is a study of T cells expressing NK-cell markers. Study overall: The authors derived TCR beta repertoires from sorted CD3+CD56+NKG2C+, CD3+CD56+NKG2C- and CD3+CD56-NKG2C+ T cells. Study-level points and caveats: Uncertainty persisted over the HCMV specificity of expanded NKG2C+ T cell clones.

Comments on this clonotype: No antigen is known for it.

For each CDR3 protein, TCRdb gives one entry from its re-call of the 5' RACE reads, without DNA. Its clone listing holds around 380,000 distinct CDR3 sequences. There are 15 residues in the CDR3. The germline V gene encodes CDR1 MNHEY and CDR2 SVGAGI. This chain links TRBV6-5 with TRBJ2-7; TCRdb names TRBD2, which stays unverified in the absence of DNA. The receptor's source is a woman in her 50s in good health. The sequenced material came from blood T cells: a sorted CD56 or NKG2C T cell subset, CD4+ or CD8+ T cells, or bulk PBMC T cells (not recorded which). CDR3 amino acids: CASSYSSVPFMEQYF.